This T cell receptor (beta chain) is from a study of graft-versus-host responses after intestinal transplantation. Whole-study results and caveats: Early after transplant, HvG clones declined as circulating GvH clones peaked.

Sequencing used immunoSEQ multiplex PCR; TCRdb keeps in-frame clones, though not all of them. The sample gives some 97,000 clones, roughly 87% of which show up once; roughly 1% is in the top ten. From germline, CDR1 is GTSNPN and CDR2 SVGIG (reference sequence). The CDR3 extends over 15 amino acids. J lost 10 bases, V lost 3 bases, and 10 bases had no gene match. The sample holds a few counts of this clone. Its antigen is unknown. The receptor's source is a human donor who was the organ donor for an intestinal transplant. This rearrangement joins TRBV30 to TRBJ1-6, with TRBD1 matching over 9 bases. Sample: unstimulated CD4+ T cells sorted from spleen or lymph node cells, taken before transplant. CDR3 loop: CAWSLTGTGQSPLHF. The CDR3, as DNA: TGTGCCTGGAGCCTAACCGGGACAGGGCAATCACCCCTCCACTTT.